The rows below give T cell receptor beta chains drawn from one sample of a study of T cell clones after liver transplantation. Libraries were prepared by immunoSEQ multiplex PCR; TCRdb keeps only in-frame clonotypes and omits some of them. The repertoire includes 45,000 to 60,000 clones, 60% to 80% of them detected once, and about a tenth sits in the top ten. The starting material was CD4+ T cells from blood, obtained at the 22-month timepoint. These receptors all come from a human patient who received a liver transplant. Some T cells may trace back to the graft donor. The CDR3 runs from the conserved cysteine through the conserved F or W. The D gene is left open where the match is weak. Rows give clone size only sometimes, using once, few, many, or a class for an expanded clone.

DNA: TGCGCCAGCAGCCCACATACAGGGGGCGGAACAGATACGCAGTATTTT
CDR3: CASSPHTGGGTDTQYF
size: .
D: TRBD1
length: 16
V: TRBV5-1
J: TRBJ2-3

DNA: TGTGCCAGCAGCTTGGACAGGGGGCTTGGTGTGGGCTACACCTTC
CDR3: CASSLDRGLGVGYTF
size: .
D: TRBD1
length: 15
V: TRBV5-4
J: TRBJ1-2

DNA: TGTGCCACCAGCAGAGAACAGGGTTCTAACTATGGCTACACCTTC
CDR3: CATSREQGSNYGYTF
size: .
D: .
length: 15
V: TRBV15
J: TRBJ1-2

DNA: TGTGCCAGCACGGGGGGAAGGGGGCAATATGGCTACACCTTC
CDR3: CASTGGRGQYGYTF
size: .
D: TRBD1
length: 14
V: TRBV28
J: TRBJ1-2

DNA: TGTGCCATCAGTGAGTCGACAGGTTCAGGCACTGAAGCTTTCTTT
CDR3: CAISESTGSGTEAFF
size: .
D: .
length: 15
V: TRBV10-3
J: TRBJ1-1

DNA: TGTGCCAGCAGTGGGACAGGAGGCAATCAGCCCCAGCATTTT
CDR3: CASSGTGGNQPQHF
size: .
D: TRBD1
length: 14
V: TRBV2
J: TRBJ1-5

DNA: TGTGCCAGCAGTTATGGGACAGAATTTTCACCCCTCCACTTT
CDR3: CASSYGTEFSPLHF
size: few
D: TRBD1
length: 14
V: TRBV6-1
J: TRBJ1-6

DNA: TGTGCCAGCAGCTTAGGGTGGAACAATGAGCAGTTCTTC
CDR3: CASSLGWNNEQFF
size: .
D: .
length: 13
V: TRBV11-3
J: TRBJ2-1

DNA: TGTGCCAGCTACCTCGACGCTGGGGCCAACGTCCTGACTTTC
CDR3: CASYLDAGANVLTF
size: once
D: .
length: 14
V: TRBV2
J: TRBJ2-6

DNA: TGTGCCACCGGGGGTCAAGGGGCAGCCTACGAGCAGTACTTC
CDR3: CATGGQGAAYEQYF
size: few
D: .
length: 14
V: TRBV5-6
J: TRBJ2-7

DNA: TGTGCCAGCAGCCATTCGACAGGGATCAATGAAAAACTGTTTTTT
CDR3: CASSHSTGINEKLFF
size: .
D: TRBD1
length: 15
V: TRBV11-2
J: TRBJ1-4

DNA: TGTGCCAGCAGCTTATCTTCCCTCCGGGACACTGAAGCTTTCTTT
CDR3: CASSLSSLRDTEAFF
size: few
D: .
length: 15
V: TRBV11-3
J: TRBJ1-1

DNA: TGTGCCAGCTCACCACCGTCACAGGGGATCGGTGAGCAGTTCTTC
CDR3: CASSPPSQGIGEQFF
size: .
D: TRBD1
length: 15
V: TRBV18
J: TRBJ2-1

DNA: TGTGCCAGCAGCTTGGTAGTGACAGGTGGAAACATTCAGTACTTC
CDR3: CASSLVVTGGNIQYF
size: .
D: .
length: 15
V: TRBV5-6
J: TRBJ2-4

DNA: TGTGCCAGCAGTGAAGCTACAGCTTATAATTCACCCCTCCACTTT
CDR3: CASSEATAYNSPLHF
size: .
D: .
length: 15
V: TRBV6-1
J: TRBJ1-6

DNA: TGTGCCAGCAGTGACAGAGAGAGGTTCTACGAGCAGTACTTC
CDR3: CASSDRERFYEQYF
size: .
D: .
length: 14
V: TRBV6-6
J: TRBJ2-7

DNA: TGTGCCAGCAGTTTGGGGGTGGGCTGGAGCACAGATACGCAGTATTTT
CDR3: CASSLGVGWSTDTQYF
size: .
D: .
length: 16
V: TRBV28
J: TRBJ2-3

DNA: TGTGCCAGCTCACCTCGGGACCCTCAGACAGATACGCAGTATTTT
CDR3: CASSPRDPQTDTQYF
size: .
D: .
length: 15
V: TRBV18
J: TRBJ2-3

DNA: TGTGCCAGCAGCCTGGTGCTAGATTCACCCCTCCACTTT
CDR3: CASSLVLDSPLHF
size: .
D: .
length: 13
V: TRBV7-8
J: TRBJ1-6